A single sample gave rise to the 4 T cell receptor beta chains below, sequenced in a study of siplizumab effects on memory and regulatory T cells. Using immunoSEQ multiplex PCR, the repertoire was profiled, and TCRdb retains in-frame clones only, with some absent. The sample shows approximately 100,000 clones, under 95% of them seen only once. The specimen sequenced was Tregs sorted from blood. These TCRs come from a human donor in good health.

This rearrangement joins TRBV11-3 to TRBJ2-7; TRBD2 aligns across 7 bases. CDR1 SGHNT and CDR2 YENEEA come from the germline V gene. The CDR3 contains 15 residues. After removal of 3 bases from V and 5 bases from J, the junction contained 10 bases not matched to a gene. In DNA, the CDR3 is TGTGCCAGCAGCTTGGGACTATCCCCGAGGGACGAGCAGTACTTC. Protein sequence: CASSLGLSPRDEQYF.

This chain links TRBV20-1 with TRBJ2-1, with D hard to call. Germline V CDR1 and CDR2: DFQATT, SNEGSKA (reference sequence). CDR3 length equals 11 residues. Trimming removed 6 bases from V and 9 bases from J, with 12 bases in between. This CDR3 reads CSATNGLEQFF. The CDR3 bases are TGCAGTGCAACCAATGGGCTTGAGCAGTTCTTC.

The CDR3 region has the DNA TGTGCCAGCAGTGCGGGCAGGGTCCAGGGCTACACCTTC. Translated, it gives CASSAGRVQGYTF. This rearrangement joins TRBV2 to TRBJ1-2; D is perhaps TRBD1 (5 bases). The CDR3 sequence is 13 residues long. Trimming shortened V by 4 bases and J by 8 bases, and 14 bases separated the two germline ends. In germline, CDR1 is SNHLY, CDR2 FYNNEI.

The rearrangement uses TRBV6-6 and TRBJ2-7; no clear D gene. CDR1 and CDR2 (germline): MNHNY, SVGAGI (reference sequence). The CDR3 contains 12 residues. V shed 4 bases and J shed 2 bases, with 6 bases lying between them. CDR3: CASSSRTYEQYF. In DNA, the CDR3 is TGTGCCAGCAGTTCACGGACCTACGAGCAGTACTTC.